Each of the 2 T cell receptor beta chains below was sequenced from the same sample in a study of T-cell memory formation after mild COVID-19. TCRdb reanalysed the 5' RACE reads using MiXCR and keeps one entry per CDR3 protein. The table has 30,000 to 35,000 distinct CDR3 sequences, around 7.7% seen once. Material for sequencing was PBMCs or a T cell subset sorted from them (not recorded which). These TCRs come from a man aged 18 to 29 who had mild COVID-19 (a few samples of this study predate the infection). Cell type and time point are not known.

This clonotype was counted ten times or more. This chain joins TRBV12-3 or TRBV12-4 and TRBJ1-2, with 9 bases aligning to TRBD1. This CDR3 has 15 amino acids. V lost 6 bases, J lost 4 bases, and 9 bases stayed unmatched. The CDR3 here is CASSRRQGGTYGYTF. As DNA, the CDR3 is TGTGCCAGCAGCCGGAGACAGGGGGGAACCTATGGCTACACCTTC.

This clonotype has only a few counts. The CDR3 reads CATSPGWNQPQHF. For the CDR3, the DNA is TGTGCCACCAGTCCAGGTTGGAATCAGCCCCAGCATTTT. The chain has TRBV24-1 and TRBJ1-5; D remains ambiguous. Germline CDR1 KGHDR, CDR2 SFDVKD. The CDR3 consists of 13 residues. V lost 6 bases to trimming and J lost 4 bases, with 9 bases between them.